The present entry profiles one TCR beta chain with its context. These data originate in a study of blood T cell repertoires in COVID-19. Assay: immunoSEQ multiplex PCR; the TCRdb copy retains only in-frame clones and omits some. The sample carries over 130,000 clones, 70% to 80% recorded once. From germline, CDR1 is MNHEY and CDR2 SMNVEV (reference sequence). The CDR3 is made up of 16 amino acids. Deletions cut 2 bases from V and 3 bases from J, with 14 bases between. The rearrangement uses TRBV27 and TRBJ1-5; D unresolved. The sequence was collected from a woman in her fifties or sixties with active or convalescent COVID-19. The sequenced sample consisted of peripheral blood. CDR3 region: CASSLLSERFNQPQHF. Here the CDR3 DNA reads TGTGCCAGCAGTTTACTGTCGGAGAGGTTCAATCAGCCCCAGCATTTT.